This is a list of T cell receptor beta chains from one sample in a study of control samples from healthy donors and cancer patients. Clones were sequenced by immunoSEQ multiplex PCR, and TCRdb holds only the in-frame ones, with some missing. This sample has some 90,000 clones, with about 85% found just once. The sample consisted of blood. These receptors originate from a woman in her 50s in good health. The conserved cysteine and the conserved F or W are not part of the CDR3 here. Some rows have no size entry. The others give once, few or many, or a class for an expanded clone.

once	TRBV6-5	TRBJ1-3	ASSRFTGTGNTIY
NA	TRBV4-2	TRBJ2-1	ASSHPDNEQF
NA	TRBV29-1	TRBJ2-7	SVEKDRGWEQY
NA	TRBV11-2	TRBJ1-6	ASSLDGAGWRPLH
NA	TRBV6-5	TRBJ1-6	ASSWTGGSFNSPLH
NA	TRBV9	TRBJ2-7	ASSVTGGASYEQY
once	TRBV11-2	TRBJ1-3	ASSLVLFAGSGNTIY
NA	TRBV18	TRBJ1-1	ASSTAMNTEAF
NA	TRBV7-8	TRBJ1-1	ASSSLTGWDTEAF
few	TRBV7-2	TRBJ1-5	ASSLYGTQGAQH
NA	TRBV7-8	TRBJ2-7	ASSSDRVGGYEQY
NA	TRBV6-5	TRBJ2-3	ASRGLTGNTDTQY
NA	TRBV12-3/TRBV12-4	TRBJ1-2	ASTLQGARGYT
NA	TRBV7-2	TRBJ2-7	ASSLELKSHEQY
NA	TRBV2	TRBJ2-3	ASSAPGGLADDTQY
NA	TRBV5-5	TRBJ1-1	ASSLVAGPSVGRTEAF
NA	TRBV18	TRBJ1-1	ASSPVGDGEAF
NA	TRBV12-3/TRBV12-4	TRBJ1-5	ASSHGGNQPQH
NA	TRBV27	TRBJ1-6	ASSLSGVWELH
NA	TRBV7-3	TRBJ1-1	ASSLKVDRGKTEAF
once	TRBV3-1/TRBV3-2	TRBJ2-1	ASSPVLGTYNEQF
NA	TRBV5-5	TRBJ2-1	ASSLDVYNEQF
NA	TRBV12-5	TRBJ2-2	ASGRPAGGELF
NA	TRBV7-3	TRBJ2-2	ASSLIQGAGAGELF
NA	TRBV23-1	TRBJ1-1	ASSQPGQGHLMNTEAF
NA	TRBV5-4	TRBJ1-3	ASSSALGNTIY
NA	TRBV7-3	TRBJ2-1	ASSPVGSYNEQF
NA	TRBV6-5	TRBJ1-1	ASTRDRGSSEAF
few	TRBV28	TRBJ1-1	ASSSRGRGRENTEAF
NA	TRBV6-5	TRBJ1-1	ASKERLGTEAF
NA	TRBV7-2	TRBJ2-2	ASRMGANTGELF
NA	TRBV4-3	TRBJ1-1	ASSQDSTGGYTEAF
few	TRBV7-6	TRBJ1-3	ASSPGHLSSGNTIY
once	TRBV28	TRBJ2-2	ASSFRDRAAGELF
NA	TRBV29-1	TRBJ1-1	SVKPTGVNTEAF
NA	TRBV7-9	TRBJ1-6	ASSPGGASSPLH
NA	TRBV28	TRBJ2-7	ASRYREPYEQY
few	TRBV11-3	TRBJ2-4	ASSLDRVVQY
NA	TRBV6-5	TRBJ2-7	ASSTGGREQY
few	TRBV19	TRBJ2-2	ASRKPRGAGTGELF
NA	TRBV5-1	TRBJ1-2	ASSGRTEYGYT
NA	TRBV7-3	TRBJ2-3	ASSLTHGSTDTQY
NA	TRBV7-2	TRBJ1-4	ASSPGRLTNEKLF
NA	TRBV11-3	TRBJ2-6	ASSYRDPGANVLT
NA	TRBV7-2	TRBJ1-5	ASSLGGRGNQPQH
NA	TRBV7-2	TRBJ2-5	ASSLVASWETQY
NA	TRBV11-3	TRBJ2-7	ASSYQQGSEQY
NA	TRBV7-8	TRBJ2-3	ASSTFSGGYTDTQY
NA	TRBV7-6	TRBJ2-3	ASSPEGGTDTQY
NA	TRBV5-1	TRBJ1-3	ASSSSFGLSGNTIY